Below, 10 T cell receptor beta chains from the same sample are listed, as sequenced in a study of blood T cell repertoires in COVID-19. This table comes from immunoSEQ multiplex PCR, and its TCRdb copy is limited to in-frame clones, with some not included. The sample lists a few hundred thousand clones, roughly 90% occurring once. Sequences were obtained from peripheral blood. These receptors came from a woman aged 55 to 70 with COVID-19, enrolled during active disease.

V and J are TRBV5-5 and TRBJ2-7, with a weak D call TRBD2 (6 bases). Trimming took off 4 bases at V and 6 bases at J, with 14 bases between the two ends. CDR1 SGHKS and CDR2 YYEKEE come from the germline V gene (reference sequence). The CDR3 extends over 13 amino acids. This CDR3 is CASSGGYAGEQYF. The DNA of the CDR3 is TGTGCCAGCAGCGGGGGGTACGCAGGCGAGCAGTACTTC.

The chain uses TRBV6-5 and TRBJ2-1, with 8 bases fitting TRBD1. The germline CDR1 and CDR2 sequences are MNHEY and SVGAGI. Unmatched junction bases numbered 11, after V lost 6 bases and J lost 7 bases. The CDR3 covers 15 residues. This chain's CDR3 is CASRTTGGVRNEQFF. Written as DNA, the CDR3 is TGTGCCAGCAGAACCACAGGGGGAGTGAGGAATGAGCAGTTCTTC.

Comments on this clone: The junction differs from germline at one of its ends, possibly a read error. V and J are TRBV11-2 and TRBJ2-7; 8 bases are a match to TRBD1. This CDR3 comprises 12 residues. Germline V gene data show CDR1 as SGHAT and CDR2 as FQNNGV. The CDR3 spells CASSRTGPAMEF. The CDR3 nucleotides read TGTGCCAGCTCTCGGACAGGGCCCGCCATGGAGTTC.

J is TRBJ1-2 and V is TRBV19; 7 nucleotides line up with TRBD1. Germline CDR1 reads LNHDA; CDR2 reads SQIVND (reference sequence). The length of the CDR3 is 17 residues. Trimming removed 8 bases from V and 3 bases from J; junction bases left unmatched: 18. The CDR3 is CASRPGALGRGDYGYTF. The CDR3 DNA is TGTGCCAGTCGTCCTGGGGCCCTGGGCAGGGGGGACTATGGCTACACCTTC.

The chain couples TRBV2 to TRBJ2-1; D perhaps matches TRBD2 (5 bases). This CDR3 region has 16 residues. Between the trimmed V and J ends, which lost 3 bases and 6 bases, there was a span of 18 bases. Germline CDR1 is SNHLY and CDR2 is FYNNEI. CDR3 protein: CASSDGTRPVSNEQFF. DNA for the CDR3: TGTGCCAGCAGTGATGGTACTAGACCTGTGTCCAATGAGCAGTTCTTC.

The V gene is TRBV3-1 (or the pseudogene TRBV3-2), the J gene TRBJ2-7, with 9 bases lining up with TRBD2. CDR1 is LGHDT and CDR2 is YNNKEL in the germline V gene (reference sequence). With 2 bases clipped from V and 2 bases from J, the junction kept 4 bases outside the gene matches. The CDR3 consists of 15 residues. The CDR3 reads CASSQTSGRPYEQYF. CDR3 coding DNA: TGTGCCAGCAGCCAAACTAGCGGGCGGCCCTACGAGCAGTACTTC.

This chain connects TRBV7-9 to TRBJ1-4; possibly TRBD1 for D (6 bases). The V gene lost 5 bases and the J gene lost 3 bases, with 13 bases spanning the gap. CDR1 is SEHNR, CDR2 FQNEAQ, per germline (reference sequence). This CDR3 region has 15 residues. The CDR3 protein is CASSTGGGSNEKLFF. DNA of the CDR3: TGTGCCAGCAGCACCGGTGGGGGCTCTAATGAAAAACTGTTTTTT.

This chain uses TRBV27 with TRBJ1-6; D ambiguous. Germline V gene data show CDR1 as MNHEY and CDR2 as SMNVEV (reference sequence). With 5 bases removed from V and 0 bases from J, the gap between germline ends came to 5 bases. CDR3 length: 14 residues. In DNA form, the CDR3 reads TGTGCCAGCAGTCCACTCTCCTATAATTCACCCCTCCACTTT. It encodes CASSPLSYNSPLHF.

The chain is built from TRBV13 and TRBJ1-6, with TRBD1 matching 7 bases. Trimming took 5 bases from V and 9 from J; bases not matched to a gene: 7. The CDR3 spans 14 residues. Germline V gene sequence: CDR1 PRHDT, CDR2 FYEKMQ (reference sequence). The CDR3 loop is CASSLTGVGSPLHF. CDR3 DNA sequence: TGTGCCAGCAGCCTAACAGGGGTTGGTTCACCCCTCCACTTT.

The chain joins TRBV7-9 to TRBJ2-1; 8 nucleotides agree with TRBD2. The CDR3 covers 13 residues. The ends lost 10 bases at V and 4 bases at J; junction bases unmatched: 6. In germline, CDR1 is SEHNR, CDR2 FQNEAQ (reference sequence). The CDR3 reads CAKKRGGYNEQFF. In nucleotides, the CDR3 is TGTGCCAAGAAACGGGGGGGTTACAATGAGCAGTTCTTC.